Shown below are 25 T cell receptor beta chains from a single sample sequenced in a study of blood T cell repertoires in COVID-19. Produced via immunoSEQ multiplex PCR; TCRdb's table is partial and in-frame only. The sample yields about 250,000 clones, nearly 90% seen once. Sequencing input: peripheral blood. The receptor set was obtained from a man between 18 and 29 years old with active or convalescent COVID-19.

The chain links TRBV6-5 to TRBJ2-2; D is perhaps TRBD2 (5 bases). Trimming shortened V by 4 bases and J by 5 bases, and 8 bases separated the two germline ends. The germline gives CDR1 MNHEY, CDR2 SVGAGI. The CDR3 has 13 amino acids. CDR3 DNA sequence: TGTGCCAGCAGTTTAGAGGGAACCGGGGAGCTGTTTTTT. Its protein product is CASSLEGTGELFF.

This clone was observed once. The genes are TRBV4-3 and TRBJ2-1; 9 bases fit TRBD2. Germline CDR1 and CDR2: LGHNA and YSLEER. V was pared by 0 bases and J by 6 bases, with 3 bases of the junction left unmatched. This CDR3 spans 15 amino acids. The CDR3 reads CASSQEPAGGNEQFF. CDR3 bases: TGCGCCAGCAGCCAAGAACCAGCGGGGGGCAATGAGCAGTTCTTC.

V and J are TRBV5-6 and TRBJ2-5; D might be TRBD2 (6 bases). Germline CDR1 is SGHDT and CDR2 is YYEEEE. Trimming pared 0 bases from V and 10 bases from J, leaving 16 bases between. CDR3 length equals 14 residues. The CDR3 nucleotides are TGTGCCAGCAGCTTGGGGACTACACCCCCCGGCCAGTACTTC. This translates into CASSLGTTPPGQYF.

This CDR3 is CAISETHQNRKQFF. CDR3 nucleotides: TGTGCCATCAGTGAGACCCACCAAAACAGGAAGCAGTTCTTC. The J gene is TRBJ2-1, the V gene TRBV10-3; tentatively, D is TRBD1 (5 bases). The CDR3 is 14 amino acids. The germline V gene encodes CDR1 ENHRY and CDR2 SYGVKD. Trimming removed 2 bases at V and 11 bases at J, with 16 bases between.

The gene calls are TRBV14 and TRBJ2-1; the match to TRBD2 covers 9 bases. Per germline, CDR1 SGHDN and CDR2 FVKESK. V lost 1 base, J lost 5 bases, and 3 bases stayed unmatched. The CDR3 runs 15 residues. The CDR3 region has the DNA TGTGCCAGCAGCCAAGCACTAGCGGGCAACAATGAGCAGTTCTTC. Translation gives CASSQALAGNNEQFF. Full variable domain (outside the CDR3, taken from reference TRBV14 and TRBJ2-1): EAGVTQFPSHSVIEKGQTVTLRCDPISGHDNLYWYRRVMGKEIKFLLHFVKESKQDESGMPNNRFLAERTGGTYSTLKVQPAELEDSGVYFCASSQALAGNNEQFFGPGTRLTVL.

V usage is TRBV7-9 and J usage is TRBJ2-1, with TRBD2 identical over 7 bases. The junction had 3 bases not matched to a gene; V was cut back by 1 base and J by 0 bases. CDR1 and CDR2 from the germline V gene are SEHNR and FQNEAQ (reference sequence). This CDR3 spans 16 amino acids. This CDR3 reads CASSLEGRGSYNEQFF. The CDR3 DNA is TGTGCCAGCAGCTTAGAAGGGAGGGGCTCCTACAATGAGCAGTTCTTC.

This rearrangement joins TRBV6-5 to TRBJ1-2; possible D gene TRBD1, 6 bases. V was shortened by 6 bases and J by 2 bases, with 13 bases between the two germline ends. The CDR3 runs to 14 residues. Germline V gives CDR1 MNHEY, CDR2 SVGAGI. The CDR3 loop reads CASSRGHPNYGYTF. The CDR3 nucleotides read TGTGCCAGCAGCCGGGGACACCCAAACTATGGCTACACCTTC.

CDR3 sequence (DNA): TGCGCCAGCAGCCAAGATGTATTCAACACTGAAGCTTTCTTT. This codes for CASSQDVFNTEAFF. The chain recombines TRBV4-3 with TRBJ1-1; the D is unclear. Germline CDR1 LGHNA, CDR2 YSLEER. V lost 0 bases to trimming and J lost 2 bases, with 7 bases between them. The CDR3 extends over 14 amino acids.

This clone came up once. The V and J genes are TRBV29-1 and TRBJ2-5; maybe TRBD1 (6 bases). The CDR3 spans 13 residues. Germline assignment: CDR1 SQVTM and CDR2 ANQGSEA. Trimming stripped 8 bases from V and 1 base from J, with 14 bases between. CDR3 in amino acids: CSTPGHSQETQYF. CDR3 nucleotides: TGCAGCACACCGGGACATAGCCAAGAGACCCAGTACTTC.

The chain uses TRBV7-2 and TRBJ2-1; weak D call: TRBD1 (6 bases). The length of the CDR3 is 15 residues. In germline, CDR1 is SGHTA, CDR2 FQGNSA. With 1 base removed from V and 4 bases from J, the gap between germline ends came to 11 bases. The CDR3 DNA is TGTGCCAGCAGCTTAGTGGCAGGGGAATACAATGAGCAGTTCTTC. Translated: CASSLVAGEYNEQFF.

The chain combines TRBV7-3 with TRBJ2-1, with 11 bases that match TRBD2. The CDR3 runs to 17 residues. The ends lost 5 bases at V and 6 bases at J; junction bases unmatched: 12. Germline lookup yields CDR1 SGHTA and CDR2 FQGTGA. The CDR3 spells CASSQFLTSGGLNEQFF. The CDR3 coding sequence is TGTGCCAGCAGCCAATTCCTCACTAGCGGGGGCCTCAATGAGCAGTTCTTC.

This clone appeared once. The chain is built from TRBV6-6 and TRBJ2-7; 9 bases fit TRBD1. The junction had 7 bases not matched to a gene; V was cut back by 6 bases and J by 4 bases. This CDR3 has 14 amino acids. Germline V gene sequence: CDR1 MNHNY, CDR2 SVGAGI (reference sequence). The CDR3 DNA sequence: TGTGCCAGCAGACAGGGGGCCCAAGGATACGAGCAGTACTTC. Translated, it gives CASRQGAQGYEQYF.

This chain joins TRBV4-3 and TRBJ2-1; perhaps TRBD1 as D (5 bases). This CDR3 region has 15 residues. CDR1 is LGHNA and CDR2 is YSLEER in the germline V gene. V was shortened by 0 bases and J by 4 bases, with 10 bases between the two germline ends. CDR3 in DNA: TGCGCCAGCAGCCAAGATTTCTCAGGGTACAATGAGCAGTTCTTC. Amino acid sequence: CASSQDFSGYNEQFF.

The V call is TRBV19, the J call TRBJ2-7, with D unclear. The germline V gene encodes CDR1 LNHDA and CDR2 SQIVND (reference sequence). The ends were cut back, 5 bases at V and 2 bases at J, with 7 bases in the middle. This CDR3 spans 12 amino acids. CDR3 sequence: CASSDDTYEQYF. Here the CDR3 DNA reads TGTGCCAGTAGTGACGACACCTACGAGCAGTACTTC.

This chain connects TRBV19 to TRBJ2-7, with 8 bases lining up with TRBD1. Germline V gene lookup returns CDR1 LNHDA and CDR2 SQIVND (reference sequence). This CDR3 has 14 amino acids. The V segment lost 9 bases and the J segment 1 base; nucleotides outside the gene matches: 8. CDR3 nucleotide sequence: TGTGCCAGCTCGGCAGGACAGGGTTCCTACGAGCAGTACTTC. Translated, it gives CASSAGQGSYEQYF.

The rearrangement joins TRBV27 to TRBJ1-2; D uncertain. This CDR3 is 12 amino acids long. V lost 10 bases and J lost 8, with 17 bases in between. Germline V gene sequence: CDR1 MNHEY, CDR2 SMNVEV (reference sequence). CDR3 DNA sequence: TGTGCCACCCTTACTGCGGTTGGCGGCTACACCTTC. It codes for CATLTAVGGYTF.

The J gene is TRBJ1-2, the V gene TRBV6-5; tentatively, D is TRBD1 (5 bases). Germline loops: CDR1 MNHEY, CDR2 SVGAGI. The CDR3 is made up of 15 amino acids. V lost 6 bases to trimming and J lost 2 bases, with 16 bases between them. The DNA of the CDR3 is TGTGCCAGCAGGCCGGGGGGGGGAGGAAACTATGGCTACACCTTC. Translating it yields CASRPGGGGNYGYTF.

The chain links TRBV6-5 to TRBJ1-1, with TRBD1 matching 9 bases. Germline V lookup: CDR1 MNHEY, CDR2 SVGAGI. The CDR3 extends over 15 amino acids. Unmatched junction bases numbered 8, after V lost 5 bases and J lost 4 bases. The CDR3 region has the DNA TGTGCCAGCAGTCACCGGACAGGGGTTTTCACTGAAGCTTTCTTT. Amino acid sequence: CASSHRTGVFTEAFF.

This clone occurred once. The rearrangement uses TRBV5-4 and TRBJ1-1; the D gene is possibly TRBD1 (5 bases). The CDR3 spans 17 residues. The V gene lost 0 bases and the J gene lost 3 bases, with 18 bases spanning the gap. Per germline, CDR1 SGHNT and CDR2 YYREEE (reference sequence). The DNA for the CDR3 is TGTGCCAGCAGCTTGGACAGGCCGGGGGGTATCGACACTGAAGCTTTCTTT. It is translated as CASSLDRPGGIDTEAFF.

J is TRBJ1-4 and V is TRBV2; perhaps TRBD1 as D (5 bases). The CDR3 totals 14 residues. In germline, CDR1 is SNHLY, CDR2 FYNNEI. Deletions cut 6 bases from V and 5 bases from J, with 13 bases between. CDR3 region: CASRGTGSNEKLFF. DNA of the CDR3: TGTGCCAGCAGGGGAACAGGCTCCAATGAAAAACTGTTTTTT.

This chain uses TRBV7-3 with TRBJ1-1, with D possibly matching TRBD1 (6 bases). With 1 base removed from V and 6 bases from J, the gap between germline ends came to 9 bases. The CDR3 length is 13 residues. Per the germline V gene, CDR1 is SGHTA and CDR2 is FQGTGA. CDR3 sequence reads: CASSLRGGAEAFF. The CDR3 bases are TGTGCCAGCAGCTTAAGAGGGGGTGCTGAAGCTTTCTTT.

The J gene is TRBJ1-5, the V gene TRBV3-1 (or the pseudogene TRBV3-2), with 8 bases aligning to TRBD1. CDR1 LGHDT and CDR2 YNNKEL come from the germline V gene (reference sequence). The CDR3 loop spans 15 amino acids. V shed 4 bases and J 3 bases; nucleotides not matched to a gene: 5. The CDR3 reads CASSRGTGFNQPQHF. For the CDR3, the DNA is TGTGCCAGCAGCCGAGGGACAGGCTTCAATCAGCCCCAGCATTTT.

The J gene is TRBJ1-1, the V gene TRBV9, with D possibly TRBD1 on 5 matching bases. CDR3 length: 15 amino acids. Germline V gene lookup returns CDR1 SGDLS and CDR2 YYNGEE. The V and J ends lost 4 bases and 5 bases respectively, with 18 bases between them. This CDR3 is CASSKHQGVGTEAFF. CDR3 DNA sequence: TGTGCCAGCAGCAAGCACCAGGGTGTAGGAACTGAAGCTTTCTTT.

The chain has TRBV28 and TRBJ2-3, with 8 bases identical to TRBD2. Unmatched junction bases numbered 10, after V lost 5 bases and J lost 0 bases. Germline CDR1 reads MDHEN; CDR2 reads SYDVKM. There are 17 residues in the CDR3. The CDR3 loop is CASSRSGGASSTDTQYF. DNA for the CDR3: TGTGCCAGCAGTAGATCCGGGGGGGCTTCTAGCACAGATACGCAGTATTTT.

This chain connects TRBV24-1 to TRBJ2-3, with TRBD1 matching over 8 bases. This CDR3 has 15 amino acids. Losses at the gene ends were 5 bases for V and 1 base for J; bases not matched to a gene: 4. Germline V CDR1 and CDR2: KGHDR, SFDVKD. The CDR3: CATSAQGAGTDTQYF. Here the CDR3 DNA reads TGTGCCACCAGTGCTCAGGGGGCCGGCACAGATACGCAGTATTTT.